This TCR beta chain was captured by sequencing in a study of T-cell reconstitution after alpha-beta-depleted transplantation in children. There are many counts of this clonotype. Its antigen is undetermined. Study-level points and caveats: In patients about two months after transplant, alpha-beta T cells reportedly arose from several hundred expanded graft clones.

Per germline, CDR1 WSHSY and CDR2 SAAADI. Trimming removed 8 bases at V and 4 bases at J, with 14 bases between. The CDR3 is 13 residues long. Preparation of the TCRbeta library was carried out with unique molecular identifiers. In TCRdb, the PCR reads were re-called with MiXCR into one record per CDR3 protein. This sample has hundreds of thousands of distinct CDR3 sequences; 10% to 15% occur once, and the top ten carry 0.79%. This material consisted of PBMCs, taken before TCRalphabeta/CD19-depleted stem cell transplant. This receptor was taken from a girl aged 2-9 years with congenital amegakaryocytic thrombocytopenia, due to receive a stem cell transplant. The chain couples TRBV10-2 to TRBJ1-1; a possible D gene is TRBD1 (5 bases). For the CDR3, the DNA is TGCGCCAGCGGGGCCGCCTTCGGCACTGAAGCTTTCTTT. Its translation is CASGAAFGTEAFF.